These T cell receptor beta chains were read from a single sample in a study of T cell responses to AZD1222 COVID-19 vaccine. The method was immunoSEQ multiplex PCR; TCRdb's version includes in-frame clones alone and lacks a portion of them. The table lists 160,000 or so clones, about 92% of them singletons, with about 1.1% in the top ten. The input for sequencing was peripheral blood, taken 28 days after the second AZD1222 dose. The source of these receptors is an adult who received the AZD1222 COVID-19 vaccine. CDR3s include the opening cysteine and the closing phenylalanine or tryptophan. A D gene is named only where the DNA matches it firmly. Only some rows state a clone size, as once, few, many or a class for expanded clones.

CDR3 length	V gene	clone size	J gene	D gene	CDR3 protein	CDR3 DNA
13	TRBV4-2	NA	TRBJ1-5	NA	CASSQDSIQPQHF	TGTGCCAGCAGCCAAGATAGCATTCAGCCCCAGCATTTT
16	TRBV5-1	NA	TRBJ1-3	TRBD1	CASSLAGQSTGNTIYF	TGCGCCAGCAGCTTGGCGGGACAGAGTACTGGAAACACCATATATTTT
15	TRBV5-8	NA	TRBJ1-4	TRBD1	CASSLVGTAGEKLFF	TGTGCCAGCAGCTTGGTCGGGACAGCGGGTGAAAAACTGTTTTTT
18	TRBV2	NA	TRBJ2-4	TRBD1	CASSFGTGTILAKNIQYF	TGTGCCAGCAGTTTTGGGACAGGGACGATTCTAGCCAAAAACATTCAGTACTTC
15	TRBV4-2	NA	TRBJ1-2	NA	CASSQTIGADYGYTF	TGTGCCAGCAGCCAGACAATCGGTGCGGACTATGGCTACACCTTC
14	TRBV2	NA	TRBJ1-4	TRBD1	CASKQGVGEEKLFF	TGTGCCAGCAAACAGGGGGTAGGAGAGGAAAAACTGTTTTTT
11	TRBV7-8	NA	TRBJ2-7	NA	CASSDGYEQYF	TGTGCCAGCAGCGACGGCTACGAGCAGTACTTC
14	TRBV7-2	NA	TRBJ1-2	TRBD1	CASSIGTGFYGYTF	TGTGCCAGCAGCATCGGGACAGGGTTTTATGGCTACACCTTC
13	TRBV5-1	NA	TRBJ2-7	NA	CASSLDGLYEQYF	TGCGCCAGCAGCTTGGACGGGTTGTACGAGCAGTACTTC
14	TRBV9	NA	TRBJ1-3	TRBD1	CASSAGTGGNTIYF	TGTGCCAGCAGCGCCGGGACAGGAGGAAACACCATATATTTT
13	TRBV2	NA	TRBJ1-5	NA	CASSEQTYQPQHF	TGTGCCAGCAGTGAACAAACGTATCAGCCCCAGCATTTT
15	TRBV24-1	NA	TRBJ1-4	NA	CATRSYGTSNEKLFF	TGTGCCACCAGATCCTACGGGACAAGTAATGAAAAACTGTTTTTT
16	TRBV9	few	TRBJ2-2	TRBD1	CASSAFTGANTGELFF	TGTGCCAGCAGCGCTTTTACAGGGGCGAACACCGGGGAGCTGTTTTTT
15	TRBV4-2	NA	TRBJ2-1	NA	CASKPRADSYNEQFF	TGTGCCAGCAAGCCAAGGGCTGACTCCTACAATGAGCAGTTCTTC
17	TRBV2	NA	TRBJ1-1	NA	CASSLYRDTILNTEAFF	TGTGCCAGCAGCCTGTACCGGGACACGATACTGAACACTGAAGCTTTCTTT
18	TRBV7-2	once	TRBJ2-1	NA	CASSLGPSGDSQVFEQFF	TGTGCCAGCAGCTTAGGCCCCTCGGGAGACTCCCAGGTTTTCGAGCAGTTCTTC
14	TRBV9	NA	TRBJ2-3	NA	CASTGPPGTDTQYF	TGTGCCAGCACGGGGCCCCCGGGGACAGATACGCAGTATTTT
14	TRBV19	NA	TRBJ1-4	NA	CASSFGGLREKLFF	TGTGCCAGTAGTTTTGGAGGTTTACGGGAAAAACTGTTTTTT
16	TRBV19	NA	TRBJ1-4	TRBD1	CASSLRDSSTNEKLFF	TGTGCCAGTAGTCTGAGGGACAGCTCAACTAATGAAAAACTGTTTTTT
16	TRBV6-6	NA	TRBJ1-6	NA	CASSYNRPIYNSPLHF	TGTGCCAGCAGTTACAACAGGCCGATCTATAATTCACCCCTCCACTTT
15	TRBV3-1/TRBV3-2	NA	TRBJ1-3	NA	CASSQERVRGNTIYF	TGTGCCAGCAGCCAAGAGAGGGTTAGGGGAAACACCATATATTTT
13	TRBV7-2	NA	TRBJ2-1	NA	CASSLEGWHEQFF	TGTGCCAGCAGCTTAGAGGGGTGGCATGAGCAGTTCTTC
14	TRBV3-1/TRBV3-2	NA	TRBJ1-2	NA	CASSQELRAPGYTF	TGTGCCAGCAGCCAAGAGTTGCGGGCTCCAGGCTACACCTTC
15	TRBV7-6	NA	TRBJ2-7	TRBD1	CASSPVGQGSYEQYF	TGTGCCAGCAGCCCTGTGGGACAGGGCTCCTACGAGCAGTACTTC
13	TRBV5-6	NA	TRBJ2-7	NA	CASNQQESYEQYF	TGTGCCAGCAACCAACAGGAGTCCTACGAGCAGTACTTC
11	TRBV30	NA	TRBJ1-1	NA	CARQELGEAFF	TGTGCAAGACAGGAGTTGGGTGAAGCTTTCTTT
15	TRBV19	NA	TRBJ2-7	TRBD2	CASSMWWGGSYEQYF	TGTGCCAGTAGTATGTGGTGGGGGGGATCCTACGAGCAGTACTTC
11	TRBV24-1	NA	TRBJ1-4	NA	CATGGNEKLFF	TGTGCCACCGGGGGTAATGAAAAACTGTTTTTT
17	TRBV5-5	NA	TRBJ1-2	NA	CASSLIWIQGGDNGYTF	TGTGCCAGCAGCTTGATATGGATCCAGGGCGGAGATAATGGCTACACCTTC
13	TRBV19	NA	TRBJ1-1	NA	CASSIRGYTEAFF	TGTGCCAGTAGTATAAGAGGGTACACTGAAGCTTTCTTT
16	TRBV30	NA	TRBJ2-7	TRBD1	CAWSGPGQGLSYEQYF	TGTGCCTGGAGTGGTCCGGGACAGGGGCTATCCTACGAGCAGTACTTC
15	TRBV6-5	NA	TRBJ2-3	NA	CASTFQFPEPDTQYF	TGTGCCAGCACATTCCAATTCCCGGAACCAGATACGCAGTATTTT
14	TRBV12-5	NA	TRBJ1-2	NA	CASAARGGNYGYTF	TGTGCTAGTGCTGCTCGGGGGGGGAACTATGGCTACACCTTC
13	TRBV29-1	NA	TRBJ1-1	NA	CSVHRDIGTEAFF	TGCAGCGTACACAGGGATATTGGCACTGAAGCTTTCTTT
12	TRBV15	few	TRBJ1-5	NA	CATSRDRQPQHF	TGTGCCACCAGCAGAGATCGTCAGCCCCAGCATTTT
14	TRBV19	NA	TRBJ2-7	NA	CASSLPGQSYEQYF	TGTGCCAGTAGTCTCCCCGGACAGTCCTACGAGCAGTACTTC
16	TRBV4-2	NA	TRBJ2-3	TRBD2	CASSQVAGGRADTQYF	TGTGCCAGCAGCCAAGTAGCGGGGGGGCGGGCAGATACGCAGTATTTT
15	TRBV3-1/TRBV3-2	NA	TRBJ2-1	NA	CASRSGLSGRNEQFF	TGTGCCAGCAGAAGCGGACTGTCGGGGAGAAATGAGCAGTTCTTC
14	TRBV27	NA	TRBJ1-5	NA	CASSPRQADQPQHF	TGTGCCAGCAGTCCCCGACAGGCCGATCAGCCCCAGCATTTT
15	TRBV3-1/TRBV3-2	NA	TRBJ2-1	TRBD2	CASSQENWGRDEQFF	TGTGCCAGCAGCCAAGAGAATTGGGGGAGGGATGAGCAGTTCTTC